The 10 T cell receptor beta chains below come from one sample, sequenced in a study of T cell responses to AZD1222 COVID-19 vaccine. The protocol was immunoSEQ multiplex PCR, while the TCRdb copy is restricted to in-frame clones and leaves out a portion. The sample records around 100,000 clones, roughly 91% being singletons. The sequenced sample was peripheral blood, obtained on day 0 of AZD1222 vaccination. Receptors were obtained from an adult in good health.

The chain combines TRBV3-1 (or the pseudogene TRBV3-2) with TRBJ1-4; no definite D call. This CDR3 comprises 16 residues. Looked up from germline, CDR1 is LGHDT and CDR2 is YNNKEL (reference sequence). Trimming took 4 bases from V and 0 from J, leaving 12 bases between them. The CDR3 DNA sequence: TGTGCCAGCAGCCCGGCTGGTTATGCAACTAATGAAAAACTGTTTTTT. It yields the protein CASSPAGYATNEKLFF.

This clone was observed once. This sequence joins TRBV7-9 and TRBJ2-1; D gene unclear. V lost 5 bases, J lost 4 bases, and 9 bases lay in between. The CDR3 is 13 amino acids. Germline V gene sequence: CDR1 SEHNR, CDR2 FQNEAQ (reference sequence). CDR3 bases: TGTGCCAGCAGCCAGACAAGTTACAATGAGCAGTTCTTC. This sequence encodes CASSQTSYNEQFF. Drawing the rest from reference TRBV7-9 and TRBJ2-1, the complete variable domain is DTGVSQNPRHKITKRGQNVTFRCDPISEHNRLYWYRQTLGQGPEFLTYFQNEAQLEKSRLLSDRFSAERPKGSFSTLEIQRTEQGDSAMYLCASSQTSYNEQFFGPGTRLTVL.

The V and J genes are TRBV12-3 or TRBV12-4 and TRBJ1-2; TRBD1 might be the D (5 bases). The V gene lost 3 bases and the J gene lost 7 bases, with 12 bases spanning the gap. This CDR3 comprises 13 residues. Written as DNA, the CDR3 is TGTGCCAGCAGTTTGCGGGGGAAGGTTGGCTACACCTTC. Protein: CASSLRGKVGYTF.

J is TRBJ1-2 and V is TRBV6-1, with 9 positions matching TRBD1. Trimming took 6 bases from V and 8 from J; bases not matched to a gene: 16. There are 16 residues in the CDR3. Germline lookup yields CDR1 MNHNS and CDR2 SASEGT. In nucleotides, the CDR3 is TGTGCCAGCAGCGAAAGCCCGATACAGGGGGCGCGGGGCTACACCTTC. This codes for CASSESPIQGARGYTF.

The V gene is TRBV11-2, the J gene TRBJ2-2; tentative D call: TRBD2 (5 bases). The CDR3 runs 14 residues. Trimming took 3 bases from V and 6 from J, leaving 11 bases between them. Germline CDR1 reads SGHAT; CDR2 reads FQNNGV. The CDR3 region is CASSFVGVAGELFF. Written as DNA, the CDR3 is TGTGCCAGCAGCTTCGTGGGAGTCGCCGGGGAGCTGTTTTTT.

The V gene is TRBV13, the J gene TRBJ1-2, with TRBD1 matching 7 bases. The V segment lost 0 bases and the J segment 2 bases; nucleotides outside the gene matches: 3. The CDR3 length is 15 residues. In germline, CDR1 is PRHDT, CDR2 FYEKMQ (reference sequence). The chain's CDR3 is CASSLGPTGNYGYTF. CDR3 in DNA: TGTGCCAGCAGCTTAGGGCCGACAGGGAACTATGGCTACACCTTC. Variable domain in full (rest from reference TRBV13 and TRBJ1-2): AAGVIQSPRHLIKEKRETATLKCYPIPRHDTVYWYQQGPGQDPQFLISFYEKMQSDKGSIPDRFSAQQFSDYHSELNMSSLELGDSALYFCASSLGPTGNYGYTFGSGTRLTVV.

This chain joins TRBV2 and TRBJ2-6; D not certain. This CDR3 has 14 amino acids. The germline V and J ends were trimmed by 6 bases and 0 bases, with 6 bases remaining between them. Germline V gene data show CDR1 as SNHLY and CDR2 as FYNNEI. In DNA, the CDR3 is TGTGCCAGCAGGCCCCTCTCTGGGGCCAACGTCCTGACTTTC. Its protein is CASRPLSGANVLTF. Full variable domain (missing parts from reference TRBV2 and TRBJ2-6): EPEVTQTPSHQVTQMGQEVILRCVPISNHLYFYWYRQILGQKVEFLVSFYNNEISEKSEIFDDQFSVERPDGSNFTLKIRSTKLEDSAMYFCASRPLSGANVLTFGAGSRLTVL.

The rearrangement uses TRBV28 and TRBJ2-7; D perhaps matches TRBD1 (5 bases). This CDR3 has 12 residues. Germline values: CDR1 MDHEN, CDR2 SYDVKM. Between the trimmed V and J ends, which lost 5 bases and 8 bases, there was a span of 13 bases. The chain's CDR3 is CASSDQGRQQYF. DNA of the CDR3: TGTGCCAGCAGTGACCAGGGCAGGCAGCAGTACTTC.

J is TRBJ2-2 and V is TRBV5-1, with TRBD1 as a possible D gene (6 bases). The CDR3 extends over 16 amino acids. Germline CDR1 reads SGHRS; CDR2 reads YFSETQ. V was trimmed by 2 bases and J by 6 bases, leaving 17 bases between them. The CDR3 region is CASSFIIQGIAGELFF. The CDR3 bases are TGCGCCAGCAGCTTTATAATACAGGGTATCGCCGGGGAGCTGTTTTTT.

This chain joins TRBV3-1 (or the pseudogene TRBV3-2) and TRBJ2-6; D may be TRBD1 or TRBD2 (5 bases each). The CDR3 loop spans 18 amino acids. Trimming left V 2 bases short and J 2 bases short, with 16 bases between. The germline CDR1 and CDR2 sequences are LGHDT and YNNKEL (reference sequence). Here the CDR3 DNA reads TGTGCCAGCAGCCAAATCCACCCCCAGGGAGCTGGGGCCAACGTCCTGACTTTC. Protein product: CASSQIHPQGAGANVLTF.